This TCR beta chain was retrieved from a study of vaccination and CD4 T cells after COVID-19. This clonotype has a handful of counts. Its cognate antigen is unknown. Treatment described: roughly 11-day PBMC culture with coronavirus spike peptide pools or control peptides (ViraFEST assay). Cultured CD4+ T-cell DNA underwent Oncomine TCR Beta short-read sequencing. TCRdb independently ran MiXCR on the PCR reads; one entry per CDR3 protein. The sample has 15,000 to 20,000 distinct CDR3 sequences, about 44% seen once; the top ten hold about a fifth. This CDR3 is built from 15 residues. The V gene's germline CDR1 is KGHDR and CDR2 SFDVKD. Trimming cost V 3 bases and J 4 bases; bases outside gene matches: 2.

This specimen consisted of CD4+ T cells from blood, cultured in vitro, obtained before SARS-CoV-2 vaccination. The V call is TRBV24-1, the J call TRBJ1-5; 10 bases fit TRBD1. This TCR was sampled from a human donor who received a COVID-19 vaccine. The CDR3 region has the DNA TGTGCCACCAGTGATCGGACAGGGGGAAATCAGCCCCAGCATTTT. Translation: CATSDRTGGNQPQHF.